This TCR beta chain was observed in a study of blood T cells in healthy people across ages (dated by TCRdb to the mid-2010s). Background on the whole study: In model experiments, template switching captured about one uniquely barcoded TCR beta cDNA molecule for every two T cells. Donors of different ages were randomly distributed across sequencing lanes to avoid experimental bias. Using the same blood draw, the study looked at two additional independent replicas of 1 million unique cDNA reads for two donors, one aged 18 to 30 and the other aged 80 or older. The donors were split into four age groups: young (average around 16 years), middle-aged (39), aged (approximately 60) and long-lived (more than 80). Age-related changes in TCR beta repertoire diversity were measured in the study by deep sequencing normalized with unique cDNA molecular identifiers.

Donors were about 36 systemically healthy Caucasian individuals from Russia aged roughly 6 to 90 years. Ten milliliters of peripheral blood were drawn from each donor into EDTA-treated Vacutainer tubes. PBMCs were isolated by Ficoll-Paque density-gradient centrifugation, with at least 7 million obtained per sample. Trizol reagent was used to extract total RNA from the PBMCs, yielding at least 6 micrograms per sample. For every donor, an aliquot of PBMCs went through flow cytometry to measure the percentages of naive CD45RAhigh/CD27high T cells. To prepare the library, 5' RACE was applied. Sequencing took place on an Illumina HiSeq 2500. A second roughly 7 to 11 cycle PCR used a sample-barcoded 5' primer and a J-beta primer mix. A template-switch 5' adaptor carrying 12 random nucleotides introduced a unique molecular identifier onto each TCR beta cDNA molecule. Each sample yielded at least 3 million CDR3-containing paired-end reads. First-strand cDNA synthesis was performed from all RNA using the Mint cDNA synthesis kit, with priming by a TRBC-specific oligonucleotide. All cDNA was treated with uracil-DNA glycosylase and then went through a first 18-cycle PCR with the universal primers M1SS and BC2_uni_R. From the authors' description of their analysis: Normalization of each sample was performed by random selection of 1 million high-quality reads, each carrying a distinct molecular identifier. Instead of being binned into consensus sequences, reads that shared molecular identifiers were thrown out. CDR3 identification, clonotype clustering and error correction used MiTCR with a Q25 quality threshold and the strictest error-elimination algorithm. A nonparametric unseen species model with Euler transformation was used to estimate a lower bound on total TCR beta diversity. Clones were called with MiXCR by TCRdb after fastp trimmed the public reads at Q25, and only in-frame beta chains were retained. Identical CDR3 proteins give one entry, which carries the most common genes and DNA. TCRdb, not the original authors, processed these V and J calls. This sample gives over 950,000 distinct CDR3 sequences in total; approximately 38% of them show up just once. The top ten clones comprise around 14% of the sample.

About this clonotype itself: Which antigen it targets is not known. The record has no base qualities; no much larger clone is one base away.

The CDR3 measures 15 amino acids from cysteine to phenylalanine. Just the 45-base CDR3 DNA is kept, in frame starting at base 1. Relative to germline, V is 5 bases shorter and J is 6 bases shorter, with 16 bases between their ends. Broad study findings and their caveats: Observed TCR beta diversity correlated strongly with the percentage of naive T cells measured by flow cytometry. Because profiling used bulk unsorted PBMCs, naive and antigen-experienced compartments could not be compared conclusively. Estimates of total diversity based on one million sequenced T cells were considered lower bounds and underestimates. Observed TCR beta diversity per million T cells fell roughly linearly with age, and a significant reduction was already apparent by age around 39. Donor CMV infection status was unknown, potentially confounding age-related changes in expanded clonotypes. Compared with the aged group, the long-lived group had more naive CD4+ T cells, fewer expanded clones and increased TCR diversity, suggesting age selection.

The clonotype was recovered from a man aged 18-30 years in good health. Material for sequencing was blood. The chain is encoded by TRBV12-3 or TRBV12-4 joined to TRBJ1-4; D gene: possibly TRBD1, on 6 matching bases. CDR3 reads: CASSPRGGADEKLFF. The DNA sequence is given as TGTGCCAGCAGTCCAAGGGGGGGCGCGGATGAAAAACTGTTTTTT.